This T cell receptor (beta chain) was profiled in a study of Graves' ophthalmopathy and Graves' hyperthyroidism. The authors amplified TCR beta CDR3 regions, and they did so from RNA transcripts for repertoire sequencing. A first-round RT-PCR used HTBI primers, followed by a second-round multiplex PCR. TCRdb ran MiXCR on the multiplex PCR reads and lists one entry per CDR3 protein. The table shows hundreds of thousands of distinct CDR3 sequences, with about 38% occurring only once. This clonotype has only one observation. The evidence that diagnosis relied on was clinical symptoms, serum thyroxine, TRAb, thyroid ultrasound and orbital computed tomography. This CDR3 has 14 residues. Looked up from germline, CDR1 is SQVTM and CDR2 is ANQGSEA. V lost 5 bases and J lost 2; bases outside the gene matches: 6.

Sequences were obtained from peripheral blood. The sequence came from an adult man with Graves' ophthalmopathy. The chain uses TRBV29-1 and TRBJ1-2; 9 nucleotides agree with TRBD1. CDR3 in amino acids: CSVPRTGANYGYTF. The CDR3 region has the DNA TGCAGCGTTCCGAGGACAGGGGCCAACTATGGCTACACCTTC.